One and the same sample provided the 9 T cell receptor beta chains below, sequenced in a study of control samples from healthy donors and cancer patients (dated by TCRdb to 2018 to 2020). The library relied on the immunoSEQ multiplex PCR assay. Here the immuneACCESS table is served through TCRdb, limited to in-frame sequences with V and J called. Missing clones are a known gap in these copies; in checked studies unresolved V genes cover under half, and the rest lacks a known reason. Here the sample has about 51,000 clones; about four fifths occur a single time. The top ten clones comprise over 9% of the sample. Sequencing was carried out using blood. These receptor sequences come from a man aged 65-85 years in good health.

The rearrangement uses TRBV5-1 and TRBJ1-2; no definite D call. Germline V lookup: CDR1 SGHRS, CDR2 YFSETQ. There are 14 residues in the CDR3. V lost 1 base, J lost 7 bases, and 14 bases lay in between. The CDR3 protein is CASSLTRVTSGYTF. Written as DNA, the CDR3 is TGCGCCAGCAGCTTGACGCGAGTTACCTCTGGCTACACCTTC. The whole variable domain, remainder taken from reference TRBV5-1 and TRBJ1-2, is KAGVTQTPRYLIKTRGQQVTLSCSPISGHRSVSWYQQTPGQGLQFLFEYFSETQRNKGNFPGRFSGRQFSNSRSEMNVSTLELGDSALYLCASSLTRVTSGYTFGSGTRLTVV.

The rearrangement links TRBV11-3 to TRBJ2-5, with 10 bases identical to TRBD2. Trimming took 0 bases from V and 5 from J; bases not matched to a gene: 6. Germline V gene lookup returns CDR1 SGHNT and CDR2 YENEEA. CDR3 length equals 16 residues. The CDR3 DNA reads as TGTGCCAGCAGCTTAGATCCGGCTAGCGGGAGCGAGACCCAGTACTTC. Translated, it gives CASSLDPASGSETQYF.

The J gene is TRBJ1-4, the V gene TRBV6-1; TRBD1 might be the D (5 bases). CDR3 length: 13 amino acids. Germline CDR1 MNHNS, CDR2 SASEGT. Between the trimmed V and J ends, which lost 3 bases and 7 bases, there was a span of 9 bases. The CDR3 region is CASSDRVGEKLFF. CDR3 coding DNA: TGTGCCAGCAGTGACAGGGTTGGTGAAAAACTGTTTTTT.

The gene calls are TRBV7-9 and TRBJ2-4; D is uncertain. Looked up from germline, CDR1 is SEHNR and CDR2 is FQNEAQ (reference sequence). The CDR3 is 13 residues long. V shed 0 bases and J shed 8 bases, with 8 bases lying between them. The CDR3 protein is CASSLAGADIQYF. CDR3 nucleotide sequence: TGTGCCAGCAGCTTAGCCGGTGCAGACATTCAGTACTTC.

This clone appeared a few times. The chain employs TRBV5-1 and TRBJ2-7, with D perhaps TRBD1 (7 bases). Germline V gives CDR1 SGHRS, CDR2 YFSETQ. There are 14 residues in the CDR3. Between the trimmed V and J ends, which lost 0 bases and 5 bases, there was a span of 12 bases. CDR3 residues: CASSLVTGRNEQYF. The CDR3 DNA reads as TGCGCCAGCAGCTTGGTGACAGGGAGGAACGAGCAGTACTTC. The full variable domain, its missing parts supplied by reference TRBV5-1 and TRBJ2-7, is KAGVTQTPRYLIKTRGQQVTLSCSPISGHRSVSWYQQTPGQGLQFLFEYFSETQRNKGNFPGRFSGRQFSNSRSEMNVSTLELGDSALYLCASSLVTGRNEQYFGPGTRLTVT.

The chain couples TRBV6-5 to TRBJ1-4; D gene unclear. The CDR3 consists of 13 residues. The V and J ends lost 4 bases and 7 bases respectively, with 10 bases between them. Looked up from germline, CDR1 is MNHEY and CDR2 is SVGAGI. The CDR3 nucleotides are TGTGCCAGCAGTTTCGACACTTTTGAAAAACTGTTTTTT. Protein sequence: CASSFDTFEKLFF.

J is TRBJ2-4 and V is TRBV30; D may match TRBD1 or TRBD2 (5 bases each). V lost 2 bases, J lost 8 bases, and 16 bases lay in between. Germline CDR1 is GTSNPN and CDR2 is SVGIG (reference sequence). The CDR3 is made up of 14 amino acids. The CDR3 nucleotides read TGTGCCTGGAGTTCTCCCGGGACCCCTGACATTCAGTACTTC. This gives the protein CAWSSPGTPDIQYF.

This rearrangement joins TRBV5-1 to TRBJ1-6; D unresolved. The CDR3 is 14 amino acids. With 5 bases removed from V and 7 bases from J, the gap between germline ends came to 13 bases. CDR1 SGHRS and CDR2 YFSETQ come from the germline V gene. This chain's CDR3 is CASRTDDSNSPLHF. Here the CDR3 DNA reads TGCGCCAGCAGGACGGACGACTCCAATTCACCCCTCCACTTT.

Only a few counts were recorded for this clone. V gene TRBV24-1 combines with J gene TRBJ2-3; 10 bases align to TRBD2. Germline V gives CDR1 KGHDR, CDR2 SFDVKD. Losses at the gene ends were 3 bases for V and 5 bases for J; bases not matched to a gene: 7. The CDR3 sequence is 16 residues long. The CDR3 nucleotides read TGTGCCACCAGTGATCCGGCTAGCGGGAGTAAAGATACGCAGTATTTT. Amino acids: CATSDPASGSKDTQYF.